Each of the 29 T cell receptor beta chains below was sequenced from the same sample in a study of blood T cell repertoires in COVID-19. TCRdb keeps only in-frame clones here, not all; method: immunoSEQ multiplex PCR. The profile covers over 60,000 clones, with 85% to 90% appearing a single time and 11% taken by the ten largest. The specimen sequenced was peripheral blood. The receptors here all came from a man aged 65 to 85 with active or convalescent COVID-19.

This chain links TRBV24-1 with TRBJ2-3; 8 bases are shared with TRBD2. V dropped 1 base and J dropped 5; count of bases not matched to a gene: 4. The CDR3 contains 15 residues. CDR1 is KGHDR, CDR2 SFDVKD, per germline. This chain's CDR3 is CATSDFTSGGDTQYF. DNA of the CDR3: TGTGCCACCAGTGATTTTACTAGCGGTGGAGATACGCAGTATTTT.

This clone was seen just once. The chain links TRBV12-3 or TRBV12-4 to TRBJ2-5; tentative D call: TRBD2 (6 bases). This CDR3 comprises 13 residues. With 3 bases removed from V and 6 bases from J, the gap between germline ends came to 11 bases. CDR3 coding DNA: TGTGCCAGCAGTTTGGGACTCCTTAAGACCCAGTACTTC. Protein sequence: CASSLGLLKTQYF.

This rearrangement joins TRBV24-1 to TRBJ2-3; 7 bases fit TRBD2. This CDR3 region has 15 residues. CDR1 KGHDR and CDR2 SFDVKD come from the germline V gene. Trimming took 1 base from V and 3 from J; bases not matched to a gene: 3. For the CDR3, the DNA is TGTGCCACCAGTGATTTCCTAGCGGCTACAGATACGCAGTATTTT. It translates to CATSDFLAATDTQYF.

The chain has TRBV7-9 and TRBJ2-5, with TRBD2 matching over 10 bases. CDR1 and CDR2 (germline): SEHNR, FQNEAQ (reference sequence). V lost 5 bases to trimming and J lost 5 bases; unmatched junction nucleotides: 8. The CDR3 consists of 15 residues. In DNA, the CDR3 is TGTGCCAGCAGCCTTACTAGCGGGATCCGCGAGACCCAGTACTTC. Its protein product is CASSLTSGIRETQYF.

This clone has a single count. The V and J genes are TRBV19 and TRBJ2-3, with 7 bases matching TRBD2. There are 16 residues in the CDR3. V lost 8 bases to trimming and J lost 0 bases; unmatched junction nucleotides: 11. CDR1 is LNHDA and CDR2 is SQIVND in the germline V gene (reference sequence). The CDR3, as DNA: TGTGCCAGTGCTCTCGGAGCGGGGACTAGCACAGATACGCAGTATTTT. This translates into CASALGAGTSTDTQYF.

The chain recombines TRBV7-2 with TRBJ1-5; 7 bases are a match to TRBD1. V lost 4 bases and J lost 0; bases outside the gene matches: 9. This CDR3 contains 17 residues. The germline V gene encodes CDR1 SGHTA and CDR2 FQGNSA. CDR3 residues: CASSSHPGTVSNQPQHF. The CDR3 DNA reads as TGTGCCAGCAGCTCCCATCCCGGGACAGTTAGCAATCAGCCCCAGCATTTT.

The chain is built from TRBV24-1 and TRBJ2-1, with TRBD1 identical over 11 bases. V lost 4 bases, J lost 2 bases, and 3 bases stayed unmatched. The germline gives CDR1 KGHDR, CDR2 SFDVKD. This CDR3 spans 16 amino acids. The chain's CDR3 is CATSEGTGGTYNEQFF. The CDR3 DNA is TGTGCCACCAGTGAAGGGACAGGGGGGACCTACAATGAGCAGTTCTTC.

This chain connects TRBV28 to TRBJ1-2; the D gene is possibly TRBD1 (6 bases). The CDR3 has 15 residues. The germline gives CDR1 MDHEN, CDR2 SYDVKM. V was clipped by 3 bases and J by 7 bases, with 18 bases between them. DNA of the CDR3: TGTGCCAGCAGTTTCCAGGCACAGGGTCGACGTGGCTACACCTTC. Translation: CASSFQAQGRRGYTF.

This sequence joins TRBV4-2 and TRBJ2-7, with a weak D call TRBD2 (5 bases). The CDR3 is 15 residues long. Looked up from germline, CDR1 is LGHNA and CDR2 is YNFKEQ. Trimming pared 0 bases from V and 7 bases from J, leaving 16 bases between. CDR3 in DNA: TGTGCCAGCAGCCAAGAAGAGGGCCGTACGTCGGAGCAGTACTTC. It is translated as CASSQEEGRTSEQYF.

The CDR3 spells CASSSSTGGFGNTIYF. The CDR3 nucleotides read TGTGCCAGCAGCTCCTCGACAGGGGGGTTTGGAAACACCATATATTTT. V and J are TRBV11-2 and TRBJ1-3; 9 bases line up with TRBD1. Germline assignment: CDR1 SGHAT and CDR2 FQNNGV. The ends lost 4 bases at V and 3 bases at J; junction bases unmatched: 7. The CDR3 runs 16 residues. Full variable domain (outside the CDR3, taken from reference TRBV11-2 and TRBJ1-3): EAGVAQSPRYKIIEKRQSVAFWCNPISGHATLYWYQQILGQGPKLLIQFQNNGVVDDSQLPKDRFSAERLKGVDSTLKIQPAKLEDSAVYLCASSSSTGGFGNTIYFGEGSWLTVV.

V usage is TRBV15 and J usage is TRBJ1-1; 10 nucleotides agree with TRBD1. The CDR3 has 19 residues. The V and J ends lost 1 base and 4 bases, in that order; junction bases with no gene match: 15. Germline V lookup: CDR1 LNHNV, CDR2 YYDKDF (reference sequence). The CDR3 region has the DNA TGTGCCACCAGCAGAGCAAACCGGGACAGGGGACTTTCGGGCACTGAAGCTTTCTTT. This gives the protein CATSRANRDRGLSGTEAFF.

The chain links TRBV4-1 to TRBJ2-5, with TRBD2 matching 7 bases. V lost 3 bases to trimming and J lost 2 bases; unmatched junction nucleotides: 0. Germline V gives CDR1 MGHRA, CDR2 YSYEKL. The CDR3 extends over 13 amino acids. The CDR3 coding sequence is TGCGCCAGCAGCCACGGGAGGCAAGAGACCCAGTACTTC. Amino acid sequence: CASSHGRQETQYF.

The CDR3 DNA is TGTGCCAGCAGCCTCGGGACTCAGAAAAACATTCAGTACTTC. It encodes CASSLGTQKNIQYF. The chain combines TRBV5-4 with TRBJ2-4, with a possible D match to TRBD2 (6 bases). Per the germline V gene, CDR1 is SGHNT and CDR2 is YYREEE (reference sequence). The CDR3 spans 14 residues. V was pared by 4 bases and J by 4 bases, with 12 bases between. Looking up the rest from reference TRBV5-4 and TRBJ2-4 gives the full variable domain: ETGVTQSPTHLIKTRGQQVTLRCSSQSGHNTVSWYQQALGQGPQFIFQYYREEENGRGNFPPRFSGLQFPNYSSELNVNALELDDSALYLCASSLGTQKNIQYFGAGTRLSVL.

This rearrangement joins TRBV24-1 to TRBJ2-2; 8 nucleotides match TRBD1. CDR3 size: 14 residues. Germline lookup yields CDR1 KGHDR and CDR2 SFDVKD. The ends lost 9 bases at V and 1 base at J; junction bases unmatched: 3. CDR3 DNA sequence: TGTGCCACCGCCGGGACAGGGAACACCGGGGAGCTGTTTTTT. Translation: CATAGTGNTGELFF.

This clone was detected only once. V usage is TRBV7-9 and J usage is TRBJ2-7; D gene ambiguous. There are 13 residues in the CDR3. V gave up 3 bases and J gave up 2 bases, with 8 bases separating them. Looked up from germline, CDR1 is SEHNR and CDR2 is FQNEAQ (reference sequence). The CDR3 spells CASSFQVAYEQYF. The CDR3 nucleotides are TGTGCCAGCAGCTTCCAGGTTGCCTACGAGCAGTACTTC.

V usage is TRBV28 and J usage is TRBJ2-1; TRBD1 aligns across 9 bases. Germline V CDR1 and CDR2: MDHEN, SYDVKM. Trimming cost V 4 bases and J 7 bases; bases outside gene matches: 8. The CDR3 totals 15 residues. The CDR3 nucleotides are TGTGCCAGCAGTTCCCTGGGACAGGGCGGGAATGAGCAGTTCTTC. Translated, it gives CASSSLGQGGNEQFF.

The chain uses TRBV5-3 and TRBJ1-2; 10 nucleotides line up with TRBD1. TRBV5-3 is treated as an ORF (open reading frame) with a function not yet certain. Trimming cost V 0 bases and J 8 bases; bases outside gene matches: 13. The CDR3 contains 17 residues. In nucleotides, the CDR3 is TGTGCCAGAAGCTTGGCATCCCCCGACAGGGGGCCATCGGGCTACACCTTC. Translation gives CARSLASPDRGPSGYTF.

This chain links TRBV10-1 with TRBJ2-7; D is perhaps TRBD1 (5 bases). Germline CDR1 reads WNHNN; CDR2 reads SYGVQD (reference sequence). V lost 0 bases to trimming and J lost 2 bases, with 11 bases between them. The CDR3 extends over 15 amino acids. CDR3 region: CASSESAGWAYEQYF. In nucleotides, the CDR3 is TGCGCCAGCAGTGAGTCGGCAGGGTGGGCCTACGAGCAGTACTTC.

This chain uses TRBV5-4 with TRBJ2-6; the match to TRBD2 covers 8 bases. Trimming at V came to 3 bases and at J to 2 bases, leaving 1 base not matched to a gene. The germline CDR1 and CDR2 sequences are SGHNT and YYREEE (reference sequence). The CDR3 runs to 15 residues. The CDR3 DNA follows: TGTGCCAGCAGCTCCGGGGGGGCTGGGGCCAACGTCCTGACTTTC. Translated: CASSSGGAGANVLTF.

The CDR3 DNA reads as TGTGCCAGCAGCCTAACCGGGGGAAACACTGAAGCTTTCTTT. Protein sequence: CASSLTGGNTEAFF. The chain carries TRBV7-9 and TRBJ1-1, with D possibly matching TRBD1 (5 bases). Trimming took 5 bases from V and 2 from J, leaving 12 bases between them. Germline V gene sequence: CDR1 SEHNR, CDR2 FQNEAQ (reference sequence). This CDR3 comprises 14 residues.

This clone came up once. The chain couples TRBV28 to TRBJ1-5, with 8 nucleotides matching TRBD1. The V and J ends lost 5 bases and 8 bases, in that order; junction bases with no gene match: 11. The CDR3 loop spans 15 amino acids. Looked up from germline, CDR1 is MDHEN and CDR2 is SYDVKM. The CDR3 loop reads CASSPLRTGFEPQHF. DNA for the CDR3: TGTGCCAGCAGTCCCCTCCGGACAGGGTTTGAGCCCCAGCATTTT.

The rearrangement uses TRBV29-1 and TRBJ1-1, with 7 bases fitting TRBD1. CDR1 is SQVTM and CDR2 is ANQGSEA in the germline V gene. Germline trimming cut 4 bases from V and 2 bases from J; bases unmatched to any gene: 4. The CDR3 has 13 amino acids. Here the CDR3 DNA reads TGCAGCGTTGCCGGGACAGTTAACACTGAAGCTTTCTTT. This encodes CSVAGTVNTEAFF.

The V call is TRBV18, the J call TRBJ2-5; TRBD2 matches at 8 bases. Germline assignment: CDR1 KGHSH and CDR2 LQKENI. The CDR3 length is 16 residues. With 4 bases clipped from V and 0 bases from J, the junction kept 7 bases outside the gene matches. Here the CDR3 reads CASSLGVLADQETQYF. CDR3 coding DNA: TGTGCCAGCTCACTCGGAGTACTAGCGGACCAAGAGACCCAGTACTTC.

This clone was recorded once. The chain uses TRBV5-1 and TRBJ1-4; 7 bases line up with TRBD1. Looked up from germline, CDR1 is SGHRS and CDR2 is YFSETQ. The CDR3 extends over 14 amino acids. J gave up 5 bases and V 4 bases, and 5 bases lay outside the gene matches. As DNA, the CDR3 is TGCGCCAGCAGCCCGGGACAGCCAAATGAAAAACTGTTTTTT. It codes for CASSPGQPNEKLFF.

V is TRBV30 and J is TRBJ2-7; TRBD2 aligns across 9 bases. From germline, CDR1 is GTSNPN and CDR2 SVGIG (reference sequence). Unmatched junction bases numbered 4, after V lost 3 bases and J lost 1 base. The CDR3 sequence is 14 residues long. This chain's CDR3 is CAWRGTSGSYEQYF. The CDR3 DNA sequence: TGTGCCTGGAGGGGTACTAGCGGGTCCTACGAGCAGTACTTC.

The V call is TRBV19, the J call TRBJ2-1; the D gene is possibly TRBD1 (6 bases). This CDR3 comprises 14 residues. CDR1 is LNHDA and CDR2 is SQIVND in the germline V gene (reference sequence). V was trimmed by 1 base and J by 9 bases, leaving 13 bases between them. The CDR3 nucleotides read TGTGCCAGTAGTATAGCGGGACACGGAAGTGAGCAGTTCTTC. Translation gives CASSIAGHGSEQFF. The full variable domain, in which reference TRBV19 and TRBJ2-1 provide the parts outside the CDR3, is DGGITQSPKYLFRKEGQNVTLSCEQNLNHDAMYWYRQDPGQGLRLIYYSQIVNDFQKGDIAEGYSVSREKKESFPLTVTSAQKNPTAFYLCASSIAGHGSEQFFGPGTRLTVL.

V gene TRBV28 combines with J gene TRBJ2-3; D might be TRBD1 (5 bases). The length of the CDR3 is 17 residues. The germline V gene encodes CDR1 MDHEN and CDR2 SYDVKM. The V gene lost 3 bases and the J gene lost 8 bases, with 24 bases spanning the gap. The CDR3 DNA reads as TGTGCCAGCAGTTTGAGCTCTTCCCTTAGGCTCCAGGGTACGCAGTATTTT. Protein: CASSLSSSLRLQGTQYF.

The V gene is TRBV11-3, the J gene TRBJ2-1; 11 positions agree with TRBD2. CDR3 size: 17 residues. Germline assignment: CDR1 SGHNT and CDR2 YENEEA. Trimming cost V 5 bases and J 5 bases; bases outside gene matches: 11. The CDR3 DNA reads TGTGCCAGCAGCGCGGGGAGGCTAGCGGGAGGAAACAATGAGCAGTTCTTC. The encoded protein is CASSAGRLAGGNNEQFF.

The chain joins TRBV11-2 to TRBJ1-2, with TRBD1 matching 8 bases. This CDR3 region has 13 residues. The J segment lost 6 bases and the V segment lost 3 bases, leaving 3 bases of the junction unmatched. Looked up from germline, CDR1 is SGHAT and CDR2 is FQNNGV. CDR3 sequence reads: CASSLQGADGYTF. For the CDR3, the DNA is TGTGCCAGCAGCTTGCAGGGGGCTGATGGCTACACCTTC.